Presented here are 27 T cell receptor beta chains from one specimen sequenced in a study of T cell repertoires in cytomegalovirus infection. TCRdb redid the calling of the reads with MiXCR, one entry per CDR3 protein. The sample lists about 150,000 distinct CDR3 sequences; approximately 17% were seen once. What was sequenced was CD8+ T cells from PBMCs. These receptors all come from a human donor in good health (CMV status not recorded). Some clones in this sample may be carry-over from other donors' samples.

V gene TRBV11-2 combines with J gene TRBJ2-7; TRBD1 might be the D (6 bases). V lost 4 bases, J lost 6 bases, and 22 bases lay in between. CDR3 length: 16 amino acids. Germline V gene sequence: CDR1 SGHAT, CDR2 FQNNGV. CDR3 sequence: CASSSQHRVQSGEQYF. The CDR3, as DNA: TGTGCCAGCAGCTCCCAACACAGGGTGCAATCTGGCGAGCAGTACTTC.

This clonotype occurred many times. The chain links TRBV28 to TRBJ2-7, with D perhaps TRBD1 (5 bases). CDR3 length: 13 residues. The ends were cut back, 2 bases at V and 3 bases at J, with 8 bases in the middle. CDR1 is MDHEN, CDR2 SYDVKM, per germline. The CDR3 nucleotides read TGTGCCAGCAGTTTAAGACAGCTCTACGAGCAGTACTTC. Translating gives CASSLRQLYEQYF.

The rearrangement joins TRBV7-6 to TRBJ2-1; 7 nucleotides agree with TRBD2. This CDR3 contains 16 residues. CDR1 and CDR2 from the germline V gene are SGHVS and FNYEAQ. Trimming at V came to 0 bases and at J to 6 bases, leaving 8 bases not matched to a gene. CDR3 DNA: TGTGCCAGCAGCTTAGCGGGAGGGCCCATAAGCAATGAGCAGTTCTTC. Protein: CASSLAGGPISNEQFF.

The V call is TRBV7-9, the J call TRBJ1-1; possibly TRBD1 for D (5 bases). The CDR3 contains 12 residues. V lost 4 bases, J lost 7 bases, and 10 bases lay in between. Germline CDR1 and CDR2: SEHNR and FQNEAQ (reference sequence). CDR3 protein: CASSSGAFEAFF. The CDR3 coding sequence is TGTGCCAGCAGCTCTGGGGCCTTTGAAGCTTTCTTT.

V and J are TRBV6-2 or TRBV6-3 and TRBJ2-7; TRBD1 aligns across 9 bases. V shed 6 bases and J 3 bases; nucleotides not matched to a gene: 9. The CDR3 consists of 15 residues. Germline CDR1 and CDR2: MNHEY and SVGEGT. In DNA form, the CDR3 reads TGTGCCAGCAGCCGGGCCGGGACAGGGATCTACGAGCAGTACTTC. It is translated as CASSRAGTGIYEQYF.

This clonotype was picked up a small number of times. The V gene is TRBV6-2 or TRBV6-3, the J gene TRBJ1-1; D may be TRBD1 (6 bases). CDR1 and CDR2 (germline): MNHEY, SVGEGT. V was trimmed by 10 bases and J by 0 bases, leaving 15 bases between them. The CDR3 length is 14 residues. CDR3 region: CATQGTSMNTEAFF. The DNA for the CDR3 is TGTGCCACCCAAGGGACATCCATGAACACTGAAGCTTTCTTT.

This clonotype was seen ten or more times. This rearrangement joins TRBV28 to TRBJ2-2; 8 bases align to TRBD2. This CDR3 region has 15 residues. With 4 bases clipped from V and 7 bases from J, the junction kept 8 bases outside the gene matches. Per germline, CDR1 MDHEN and CDR2 SYDVKM. CDR3 protein: CASSSFREGDGELFF. In DNA form, the CDR3 reads TGTGCCAGCAGTTCCTTTCGGGAGGGTGACGGGGAGCTGTTTTTT.

The gene calls are TRBV11-2 and TRBJ2-7; D perhaps matches TRBD2 (6 bases). V was trimmed by 3 bases and J by 7 bases, leaving 13 bases between them. CDR1 and CDR2 (germline): SGHAT, FQNNGV. There are 13 residues in the CDR3. DNA of the CDR3: TGTGCCAGCAGCTTGGGGGGAGTGCGGGAGCAGTACTTC. Protein product: CASSLGGVREQYF.

The table lists this clonotype with a few counts. The rearrangement links TRBV4-3 to TRBJ2-3, with D possibly being TRBD2 (6 bases). The CDR3 has 16 amino acids. Germline V gene lookup returns CDR1 LGHNA and CDR2 YSLEER. V was shortened by 1 base and J by 0 bases, with 11 bases between the two germline ends. The CDR3 region is CASSQGFAGSTDTQYF. Here the CDR3 DNA reads TGCGCCAGCAGCCAAGGGTTTGCGGGAAGCACAGATACGCAGTATTTT.

The chain is built from TRBV7-6 and TRBJ2-2, with D hard to call. CDR3 size: 12 residues. Trimming pared 4 bases from V and 5 bases from J, leaving 5 bases between. The germline gives CDR1 SGHVS, CDR2 FNYEAQ. This chain's CDR3 is CASSSITGELFF. In nucleotides, the CDR3 is TGTGCCAGCAGCTCAATAACCGGGGAGCTGTTTTTT.

This clonotype came up many times. The CDR3 DNA sequence: TGTGCCAGCAGTTACGGAGGGGCTAGCGGAATTACCTACGAGCAGTACTTC. Its protein is CASSYGGASGITYEQYF. The chain is built from TRBV6-2 or TRBV6-3 and TRBJ2-7; 7 bases fit TRBD2. The CDR3 covers 17 residues. Trimming removed 2 bases from V and 2 bases from J; junction bases left unmatched: 12. Germline V gene lookup returns CDR1 MNHEY and CDR2 SVGEGT.

The table lists this clonotype with a few counts. The V gene is TRBV9, the J gene TRBJ2-2; D gene uncertain. This CDR3 has 12 residues. V was cut by 2 bases and J by 1 base, with 0 bases left in between. Germline values: CDR1 SGDLS, CDR2 YYNGEE. The CDR3: CASSVNTGELFF. Written as DNA, the CDR3 is TGTGCCAGCAGCGTGAACACCGGGGAGCTGTTTTTT.

This rearrangement joins TRBV6-8 to TRBJ2-7; either TRBD1 or TRBD2 may supply D (5 bases each). This CDR3 is built from 14 residues. From germline, CDR1 is MNHGY and CDR2 SAAAGT. V lost 3 bases, J lost 2 bases, and 11 bases lay in between. As DNA, the CDR3 is TGTGCCAGCAGTTATCGGGACGGGGCCTACGAGCAGTACTTC. As protein: CASSYRDGAYEQYF.

The chain combines TRBV6-2 or TRBV6-3 with TRBJ2-1, with D perhaps TRBD2 (6 bases). CDR1 is MNHEY and CDR2 is SVGEGT in the germline V gene. The CDR3 runs 15 residues. V dropped 5 bases and J dropped 0 bases, with 11 bases sitting between them. The CDR3 spells CASSGGTGSYNEQFF. The CDR3 nucleotides read TGTGCCAGCAGTGGGGGGACTGGCTCCTACAATGAGCAGTTCTTC.

This clonotype was counted many times. CDR3 region: CASSELGAGRDQFF. The CDR3 DNA reads TGTGCCAGCAGTGAATTAGGGGCAGGGAGAGACCAGTTCTTC. The rearrangement joins TRBV25-1 to TRBJ2-1; D could derive from TRBD1 or TRBD2 (5 bases each). V was cut by 1 base and J by 13 bases, with 17 bases left in between. This CDR3 is built from 14 residues. The germline V gene encodes CDR1 MGHDK and CDR2 SYGVNS.

This clonotype has more than one count but fewer than ten. Relative to the germline gene, one junction end is altered; a read error may explain this. The gene calls are TRBV7-3 and TRBJ2-1; no firm D call. This CDR3 region has 14 residues. The germline V gene encodes CDR1 SGHTA and CDR2 FQGTGA. CDR3 amino acids: CASSLPGRNNEQLF. CDR3 DNA sequence: TGTGCCAGCAGCTTACCAGGACGAAACAATGAGCAGTTGTTC.

The V gene is TRBV6-8, the J gene TRBJ1-4; TRBD1 agrees at 10 bases. CDR3 length: 14 amino acids. V was pared by 2 bases and J by 8 bases, with 2 bases of the junction left unmatched. Germline V gene data show CDR1 as MNHGY and CDR2 as SAAAGT. In nucleotides, the CDR3 is TGTGCCAGCAGTTACGGACAGGGGGGCGAAAAACTGTTTTTT. The encoded protein is CASSYGQGGEKLFF.

The V gene is TRBV25-1, the J gene TRBJ1-1; D gene uncertain. The CDR3 loop spans 12 amino acids. Trimming shortened V by 4 bases and J by 0 bases, and 3 bases separated the two germline ends. The germline V gene encodes CDR1 MGHDK and CDR2 SYGVNS. In DNA form, the CDR3 reads TGTGCCAGCAGTGTAATGAACACTGAAGCTTTCTTT. Translated, it gives CASSVMNTEAFF.

V and J are TRBV7-9 and TRBJ2-1, with TRBD2 as a possible D gene (5 bases). Trimming stripped 8 bases from V and 3 bases from J, with 11 bases between. Germline loops: CDR1 SEHNR, CDR2 FQNEAQ (reference sequence). This CDR3 has 13 amino acids. In nucleotides, the CDR3 is TGTGCCAGCCCCGGGATTCACTACAATGAGCAGTTCTTC. It is translated as CASPGIHYNEQFF.

V and J are TRBV28 and TRBJ2-3; 14 nucleotides line up with TRBD2. The CDR3 is 15 amino acids. Germline V gene data show CDR1 as MDHEN and CDR2 as SYDVKM. Unmatched junction bases numbered 3, after V lost 8 bases and J lost 2 bases. CDR3 in amino acids: CASGLAGGVTDTQYF. The CDR3 DNA reads TGTGCCAGCGGACTAGCGGGAGGAGTCACAGATACGCAGTATTTT.

V is TRBV28 and J is TRBJ2-1, with 12 bases that match TRBD1. Germline values: CDR1 MDHEN, CDR2 SYDVKM. The junction had 14 bases not matched to a gene; V was cut back by 4 bases and J by 7 bases. The CDR3 extends over 18 amino acids. The CDR3 here is CASSSSITRDRGPNEQFF. CDR3 sequence (DNA): TGTGCCAGCAGTTCCTCAATAACCCGGGACAGGGGGCCAAATGAGCAGTTCTTC. The full variable domain, rest sourced from reference TRBV28 and TRBJ2-1, is DVKVTQSSRYLVKRTGEKVFLECVQDMDHENMFWYRQDPGLGLRLIYFSYDVKMKEKGDIPEGYSVSREKKERFSLILESASTNQTSMYLCASSSSITRDRGPNEQFFGPGTRLTVL.

This rearrangement joins TRBV27 to TRBJ2-1; TRBD2 matches 12 bases. With V trimmed by 6 bases and J by 0 bases, 3 bases remained unmatched. Germline CDR1 and CDR2: MNHEY and SMNVEV (reference sequence). The CDR3 has 16 amino acids. CDR3: CASSPSGGDSYNEQFF. In DNA, the CDR3 is TGTGCCAGCAGCCCTAGCGGGGGGGACTCCTACAATGAGCAGTTCTTC.

The gene calls are TRBV7-9 and TRBJ2-1; 10 nucleotides align to TRBD2. The trim removed 5 bases at V and 7 bases at J, leaving 5 bases unmatched. There are 14 residues in the CDR3. CDR1 is SEHNR, CDR2 FQNEAQ, per germline (reference sequence). This CDR3 reads CASSATSGTNEQFF. The CDR3, as DNA: TGTGCCAGCAGCGCAACTAGCGGGACGAATGAGCAGTTCTTC.

This clonotype has a handful of counts. The J gene is TRBJ1-4, the V gene TRBV12-3 or TRBV12-4; 7 bases align to TRBD1. There are 11 residues in the CDR3. V dropped 6 bases and J dropped 16; count of bases not matched to a gene: 8. CDR3 nucleotides: TGTGCCAGCAGCTCTAACAGGGGCCCGTTTTTT. Translating it yields CASSSNRGPFF.

This clonotype was observed many times. This chain joins TRBV7-2 and TRBJ2-3; 7 positions match TRBD2. Trimming took 2 bases from V and 0 from J; bases not matched to a gene: 2. The CDR3 is 15 amino acids. CDR1 and CDR2 (germline): SGHTA, FQGNSA. The CDR3 reads CASSLRGVSTDTQYF. The CDR3 nucleotides read TGTGCCAGCAGCTTACGGGGGGTGAGCACAGATACGCAGTATTTT. The full variable domain, in which reference TRBV7-2 and TRBJ2-3 provide the parts outside the CDR3, is GAGVSQSPSNKVTEKGKDVELRCDPISGHTALYWYRQSLGQGLEFLIYFQGNSAPDKSGLPSDRFSAERTGGSVSTLTIQRTQQEDSAVYLCASSLRGVSTDTQYFGPGTRLTVL.

This clonotype was detected ten times or more. V gene TRBV7-8 combines with J gene TRBJ2-5, with 7 bases identical to TRBD1. CDR3 size: 13 residues. CDR1 SGHVS and CDR2 FQNEAQ come from the germline V gene. V lost 8 bases, J lost 5 bases, and 8 bases stayed unmatched. CDR3 DNA: TGTGCCAGCCAACCACAGGGGTGGGAGACCCAGTACTTC. It yields the protein CASQPQGWETQYF.

J is TRBJ2-3 and V is TRBV12-3 or TRBV12-4; no clear D gene. The CDR3 contains 18 residues. Trimming removed 6 bases from V and 2 bases from J, with 24 bases in between. CDR3 DNA sequence: TGTGCCAGCAGCACGATCCCCCCACCCGACCCAACCACAGATACGCAGTATTTT. This codes for CASSTIPPPDPTTDTQYF.